This T cell receptor beta chain was captured in a study of T cell changes during pregnancy in multiple sclerosis. TCRdb's copy holds only in-frame clones and misses some; the assay was immunoSEQ multiplex PCR. The sample consists of approximately 99,000 clones, roughly 92% of them appearing once. J lost 4 bases, V lost 2 bases, and 3 bases had no gene match. The germline V gene encodes CDR1 LNHNV and CDR2 YYDKDF (reference sequence). CDR3 length: 15 residues. The J gene is TRBJ1-4, the V gene TRBV15; 8 bases align to TRBD1. This sequence was found in a female donor with multiple sclerosis, enrolled in a pregnancy study. The sequencing used peripheral blood, collected after pregnancy. This CDR3 is CATSRRTGINEKLFF. CDR3 DNA sequence: TGTGCCACCAGCAGAAGGACAGGGATTAATGAAAAACTGTTTTTT.